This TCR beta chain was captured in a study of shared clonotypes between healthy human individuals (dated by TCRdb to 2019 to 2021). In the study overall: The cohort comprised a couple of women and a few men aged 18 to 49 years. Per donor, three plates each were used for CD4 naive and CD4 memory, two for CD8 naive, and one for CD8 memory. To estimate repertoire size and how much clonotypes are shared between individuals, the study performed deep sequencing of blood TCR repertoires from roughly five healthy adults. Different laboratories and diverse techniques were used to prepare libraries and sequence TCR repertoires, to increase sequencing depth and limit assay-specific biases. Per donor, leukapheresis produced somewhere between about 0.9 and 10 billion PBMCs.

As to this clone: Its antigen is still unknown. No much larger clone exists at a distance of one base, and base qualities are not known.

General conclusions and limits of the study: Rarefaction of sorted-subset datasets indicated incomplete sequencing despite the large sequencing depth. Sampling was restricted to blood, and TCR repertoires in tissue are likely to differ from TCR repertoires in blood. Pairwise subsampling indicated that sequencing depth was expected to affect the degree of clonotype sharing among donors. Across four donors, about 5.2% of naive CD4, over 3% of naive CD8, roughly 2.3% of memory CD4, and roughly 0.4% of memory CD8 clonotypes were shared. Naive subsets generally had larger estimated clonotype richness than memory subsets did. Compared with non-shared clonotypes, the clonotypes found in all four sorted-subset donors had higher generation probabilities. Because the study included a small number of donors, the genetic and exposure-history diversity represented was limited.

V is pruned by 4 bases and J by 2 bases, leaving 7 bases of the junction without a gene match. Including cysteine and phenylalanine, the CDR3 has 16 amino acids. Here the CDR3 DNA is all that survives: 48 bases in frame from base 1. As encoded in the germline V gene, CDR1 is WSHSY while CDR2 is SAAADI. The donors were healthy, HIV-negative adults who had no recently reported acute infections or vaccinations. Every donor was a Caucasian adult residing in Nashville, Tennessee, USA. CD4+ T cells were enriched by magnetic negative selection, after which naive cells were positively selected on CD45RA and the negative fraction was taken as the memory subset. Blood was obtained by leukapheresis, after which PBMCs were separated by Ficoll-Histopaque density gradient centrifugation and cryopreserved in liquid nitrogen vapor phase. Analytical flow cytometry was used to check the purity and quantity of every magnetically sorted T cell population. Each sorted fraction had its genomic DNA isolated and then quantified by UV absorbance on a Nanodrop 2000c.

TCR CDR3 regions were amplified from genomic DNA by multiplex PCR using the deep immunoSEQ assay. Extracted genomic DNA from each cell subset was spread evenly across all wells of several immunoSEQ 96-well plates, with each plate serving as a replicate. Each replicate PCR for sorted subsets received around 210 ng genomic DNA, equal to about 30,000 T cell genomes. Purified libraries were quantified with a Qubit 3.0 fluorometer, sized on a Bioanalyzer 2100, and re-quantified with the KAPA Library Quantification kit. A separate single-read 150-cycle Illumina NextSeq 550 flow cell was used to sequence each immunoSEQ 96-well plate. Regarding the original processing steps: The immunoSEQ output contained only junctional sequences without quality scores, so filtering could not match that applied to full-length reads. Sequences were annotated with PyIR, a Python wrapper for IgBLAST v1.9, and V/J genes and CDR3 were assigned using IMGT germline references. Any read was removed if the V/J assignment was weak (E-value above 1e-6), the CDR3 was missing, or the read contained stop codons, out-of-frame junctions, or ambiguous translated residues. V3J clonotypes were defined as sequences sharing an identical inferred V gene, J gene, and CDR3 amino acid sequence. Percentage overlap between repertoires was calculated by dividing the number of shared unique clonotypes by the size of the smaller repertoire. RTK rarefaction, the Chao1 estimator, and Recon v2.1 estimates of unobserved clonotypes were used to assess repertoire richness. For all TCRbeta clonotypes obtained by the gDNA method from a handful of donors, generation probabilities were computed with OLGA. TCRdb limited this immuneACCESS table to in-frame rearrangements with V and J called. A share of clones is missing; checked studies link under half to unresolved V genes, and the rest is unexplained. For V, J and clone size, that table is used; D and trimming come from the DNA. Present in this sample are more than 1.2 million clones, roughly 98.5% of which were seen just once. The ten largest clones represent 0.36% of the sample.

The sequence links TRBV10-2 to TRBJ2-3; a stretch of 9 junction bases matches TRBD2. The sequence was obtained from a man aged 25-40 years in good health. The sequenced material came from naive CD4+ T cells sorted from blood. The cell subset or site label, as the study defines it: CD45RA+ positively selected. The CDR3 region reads CASSGIAGAYTDTQYF. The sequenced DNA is TGCGCCAGCAGTGGAATAGCGGGGGCATACACAGATACGCAGTATTTT.